This TCR beta chain was documented in a study of radiation and T cells in renal cell carcinoma. V lost 3 bases, J lost 6 bases, and 9 bases stayed unmatched. Germline V gives CDR1 SGHDT, CDR2 YYEEEE. The CDR3 loop spans 14 amino acids. The time point here: baseline pretreatment blood. Treatment of the sample: 15 Gy SBRT to primary tumor, nephrectomy 4 weeks later. Profiled with immunoSEQ multiplex PCR; TCRdb holds only in-frame clones, not every one. The repertoire includes roughly 53,000 clones, roughly 80% of them detected once, and roughly a third sits in the top ten. Sequenced here: blood, sampled from a patient whose treatment included radiotherapy and nephrectomy. The V and J genes are TRBV5-6 and TRBJ2-7; 7 bases line up with TRBD1. This TCR came from a woman aged 65 to 85 with renal cell carcinoma. The CDR3 protein is CASSWGQPGSEQYF. The CDR3 region has the DNA TGTGCCAGCAGCTGGGGACAGCCAGGGTCCGAGCAGTACTTC.